The 3 T cell receptor beta chains in this list originate from one sample, sequenced in a study of tumor and adjacent non-tumor tissue in lung cancer. Three rounds of nested PCR, following a modified ARM-PCR protocol, produced the TCRbeta library. TCRdb redid the calling of the multiplex PCR reads with MiXCR, one entry per CDR3 protein. Of around 120,000 distinct CDR3 sequences in the sample, 55% to 75% were seen once. The template was RNA from unsorted bulk tissue. The material sequenced was lung tumor tissue. Receptors were obtained from a man under 40 with non-small cell lung cancer.

CDR3 protein: CSARTGGFIGELFF. CDR3 bases: TGCAGTGCTAGGACAGGGGGCTTCATCGGGGAGCTGTTTTTT. This chain links TRBV20-1 with TRBJ2-2; 10 bases align to TRBD1. This CDR3 contains 14 residues. V lost 3 bases, J lost 7 bases, and 5 bases stayed unmatched. Germline-derived CDR1 and CDR2 are DFQATT and SNEGSKA (reference sequence).

This clonotype showed up many times. This chain connects TRBV5-4 to TRBJ2-5, with no clear D. In germline, CDR1 is SGHNT, CDR2 YYREEE (reference sequence). V shed 4 bases and J shed 5 bases, with 15 bases lying between them. There are 14 residues in the CDR3. The CDR3 here is CASSPPGYRETQYF. In nucleotides, the CDR3 is TGTGCCAGCAGCCCGCCTGGATATCGGGAGACCCAGTACTTC. Full variable domain (missing parts from reference TRBV5-4 and TRBJ2-5): ETGVTQSPTHLIKTRGQQVTLRCSSQSGHNTVSWYQQALGQGPQFIFQYYREEENGRGNFPPRFSGLQFPNYSSELNVNALELDDSALYLCASSPPGYRETQYFGPGTRLLVL.

Note on this clonotype: The germline gene is not matched at one end of the junction; a read error may be the cause. The genes are TRBV20-1 and TRBJ2-3, with D unclear. Per germline, CDR1 DFQATT and CDR2 SNEGSKA (reference sequence). The CDR3 runs to 12 residues. The CDR3 DNA reads as TGCAGTGATAGACCCTGGGGAGATACGCAGTATTTT. It yields the protein CSDRPWGDTQYF.